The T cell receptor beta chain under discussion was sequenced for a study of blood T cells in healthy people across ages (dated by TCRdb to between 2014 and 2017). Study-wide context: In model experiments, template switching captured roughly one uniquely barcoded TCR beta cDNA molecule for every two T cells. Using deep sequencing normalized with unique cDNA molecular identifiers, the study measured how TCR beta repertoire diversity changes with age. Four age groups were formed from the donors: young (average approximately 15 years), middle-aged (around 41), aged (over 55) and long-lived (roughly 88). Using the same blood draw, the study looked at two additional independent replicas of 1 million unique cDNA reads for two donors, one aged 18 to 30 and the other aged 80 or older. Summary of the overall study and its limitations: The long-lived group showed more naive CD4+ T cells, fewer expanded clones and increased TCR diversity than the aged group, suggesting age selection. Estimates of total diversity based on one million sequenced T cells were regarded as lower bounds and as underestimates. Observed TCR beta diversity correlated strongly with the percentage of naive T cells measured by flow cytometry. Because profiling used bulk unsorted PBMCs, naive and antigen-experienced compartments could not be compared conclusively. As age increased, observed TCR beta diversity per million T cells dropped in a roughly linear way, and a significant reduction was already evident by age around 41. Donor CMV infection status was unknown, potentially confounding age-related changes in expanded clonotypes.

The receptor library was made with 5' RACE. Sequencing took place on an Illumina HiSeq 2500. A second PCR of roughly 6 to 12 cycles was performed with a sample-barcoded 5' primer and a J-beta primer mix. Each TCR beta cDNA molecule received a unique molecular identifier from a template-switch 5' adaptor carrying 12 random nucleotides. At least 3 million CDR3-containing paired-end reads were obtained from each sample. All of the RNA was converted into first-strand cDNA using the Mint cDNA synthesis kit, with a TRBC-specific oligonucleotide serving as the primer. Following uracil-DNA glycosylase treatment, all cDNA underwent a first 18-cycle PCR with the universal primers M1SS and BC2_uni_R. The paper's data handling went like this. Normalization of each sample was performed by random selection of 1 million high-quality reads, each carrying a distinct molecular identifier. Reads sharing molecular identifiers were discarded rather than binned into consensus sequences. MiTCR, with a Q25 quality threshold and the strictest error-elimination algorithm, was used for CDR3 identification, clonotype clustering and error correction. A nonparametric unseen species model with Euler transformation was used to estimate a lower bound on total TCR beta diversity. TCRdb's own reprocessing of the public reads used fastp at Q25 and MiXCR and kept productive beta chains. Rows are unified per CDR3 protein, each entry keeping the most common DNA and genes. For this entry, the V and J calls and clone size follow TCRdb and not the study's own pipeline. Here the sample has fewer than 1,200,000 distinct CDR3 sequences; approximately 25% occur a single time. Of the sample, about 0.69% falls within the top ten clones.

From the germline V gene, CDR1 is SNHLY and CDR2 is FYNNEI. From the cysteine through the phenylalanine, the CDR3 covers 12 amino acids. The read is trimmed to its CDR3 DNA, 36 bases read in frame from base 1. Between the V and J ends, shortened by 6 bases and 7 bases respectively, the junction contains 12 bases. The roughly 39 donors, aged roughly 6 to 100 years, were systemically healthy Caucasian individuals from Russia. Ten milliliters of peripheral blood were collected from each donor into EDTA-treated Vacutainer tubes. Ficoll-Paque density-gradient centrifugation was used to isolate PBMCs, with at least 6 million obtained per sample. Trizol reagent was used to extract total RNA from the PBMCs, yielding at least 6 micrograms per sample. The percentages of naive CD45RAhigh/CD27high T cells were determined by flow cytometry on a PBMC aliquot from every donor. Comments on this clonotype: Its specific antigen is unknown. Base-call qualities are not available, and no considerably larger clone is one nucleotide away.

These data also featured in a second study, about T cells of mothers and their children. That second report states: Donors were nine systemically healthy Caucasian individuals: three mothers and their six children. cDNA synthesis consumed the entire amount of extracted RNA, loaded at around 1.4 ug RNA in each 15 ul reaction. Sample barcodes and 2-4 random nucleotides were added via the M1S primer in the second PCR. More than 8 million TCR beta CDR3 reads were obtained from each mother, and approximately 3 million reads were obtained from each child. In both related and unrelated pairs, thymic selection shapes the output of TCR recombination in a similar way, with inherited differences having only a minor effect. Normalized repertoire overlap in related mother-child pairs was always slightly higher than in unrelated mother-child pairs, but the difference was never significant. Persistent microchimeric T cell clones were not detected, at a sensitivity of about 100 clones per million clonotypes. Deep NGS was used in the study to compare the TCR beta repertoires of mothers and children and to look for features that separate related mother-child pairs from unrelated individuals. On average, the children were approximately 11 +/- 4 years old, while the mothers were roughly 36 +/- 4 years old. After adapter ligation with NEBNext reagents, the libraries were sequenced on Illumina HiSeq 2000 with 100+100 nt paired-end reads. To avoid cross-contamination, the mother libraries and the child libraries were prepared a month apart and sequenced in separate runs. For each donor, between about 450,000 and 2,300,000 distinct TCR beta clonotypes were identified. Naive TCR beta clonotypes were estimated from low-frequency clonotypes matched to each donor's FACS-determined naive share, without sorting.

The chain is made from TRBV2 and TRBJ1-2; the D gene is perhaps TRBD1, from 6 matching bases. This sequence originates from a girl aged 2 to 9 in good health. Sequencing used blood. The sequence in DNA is TGTGCCAGCAGATGGGGGGCCCGTGGCTACACCTTC. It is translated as CASRWGARGYTF.